The count of the clone carrying this TCR beta chain is one. Its antigen is currently unknown. A read error is likely here: a far larger clone is one base away. Via MiXCR, TCRdb re-called the reads, giving one row per CDR3 protein. The profile shows approximately 1,000,000 distinct CDR3 sequences, roughly 30% of them singletons. The sample comes from a study of T cell repertoires in cytomegalovirus infection. Study-level background: Use of recently identified HLA-C-restricted and well-studied HLA-B-restricted CMV epitopes was part of the study. TCR beta signatures that were public indicated CMV infection and matching HLA type. Study results and limitations: Identification of carriers of CMV plus the relevant HLA was achieved through cumulative public TCR beta family frequency. Clonotypes of TCR beta that were HLA-C-restricted and CMV-specific dominated the ex vivo response.

Germline V CDR1 and CDR2: MNHEY, SMNVEV (reference sequence). CDR3 length: 14 residues. Sequenced here: cultured CD8+ T cells from PBMCs, sampled from culture after CMV antigen stimulation. This clonotype was sampled from a human donor in good health (CMV status not recorded). Some clones in this sample may be carry-over from other donors' samples. V is TRBV27 and J is TRBJ1-5; 8 bases agree with TRBD1. CDR3 amino acids: CANSWTGSNQPQHF. In DNA, the CDR3 is TGTGCCAACAGTTGGACAGGGAGCAATCAGCCCCAGCATTTT.